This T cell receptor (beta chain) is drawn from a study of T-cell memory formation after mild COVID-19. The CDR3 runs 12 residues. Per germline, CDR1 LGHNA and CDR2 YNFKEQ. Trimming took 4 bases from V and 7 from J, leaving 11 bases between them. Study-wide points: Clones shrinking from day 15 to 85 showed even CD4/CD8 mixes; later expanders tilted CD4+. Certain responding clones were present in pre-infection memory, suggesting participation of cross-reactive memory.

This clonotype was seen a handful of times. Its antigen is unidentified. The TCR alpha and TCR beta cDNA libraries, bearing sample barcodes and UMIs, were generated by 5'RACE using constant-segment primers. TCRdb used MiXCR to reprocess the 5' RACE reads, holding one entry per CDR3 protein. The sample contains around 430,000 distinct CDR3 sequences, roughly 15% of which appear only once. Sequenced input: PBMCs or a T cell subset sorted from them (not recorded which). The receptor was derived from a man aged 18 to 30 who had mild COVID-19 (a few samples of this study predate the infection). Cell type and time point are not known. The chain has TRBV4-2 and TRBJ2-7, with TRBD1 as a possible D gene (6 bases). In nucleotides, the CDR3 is TGTGCCAGCAGCCCTACAGGGAGAGAGCAGTACTTC. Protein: CASSPTGREQYF.